Below are 25 T cell receptor beta chains sequenced from a single sample in a study of prognosis after radiotherapy for stage I lung cancer. Genomic DNA was subjected to two-round multiplex PCR for amplification of TCR beta CDR3. TRBV and TRBJ genes each had their own specific primers in first-round PCR. MiXCR, run by TCRdb on the multiplex PCR reads, gives a single entry per CDR3 protein. The table shows tens of thousands of distinct CDR3 sequences, with 43% occurring only once. The source was PBMCs, collected before or after stereotactic body radiation therapy (not recorded which). The receptors come from a donor aged 50 or older with non-small cell lung cancer.

This clonotype was detected ten times or more. V and J are TRBV2 and TRBJ1-1; tentatively, D is TRBD1 (5 bases). Per the germline V gene, CDR1 is SNHLY and CDR2 is FYNNEI. This CDR3 region has 14 residues. Trimming took 4 bases from V and 6 from J, leaving 15 bases between them. CDR3 nucleotide sequence: TGTGCCAGCAGTGTCGGCACAGTGGGGCCTGAAGCTTTCTTT. Translating gives CASSVGTVGPEAFF.

V is TRBV12-3 or TRBV12-4 and J is TRBJ2-4; 13 bases are a match to TRBD2. CDR3 length: 20 residues. Trimming cost V 3 bases and J 7 bases; bases outside gene matches: 18. The CDR3 nucleotides are TGTGCCAGCAGTTTCAGAAGGACTAGCGGGGGACCGGCACGCTCTAACATTCAGTACTTC. Amino acid sequence: CASSFRRTSGGPARSNIQYF.

This clonotype was seen more than once but under ten times. A much larger clone is a single base away; this may be a read error. The chain joins TRBV6-1 to TRBJ2-5; D gene ambiguous. The V end lost 5 bases, the J end lost 3 bases, and 13 bases lay between the germline ends. CDR1 and CDR2 (germline): MNHNS, SASEGT. This CDR3 has 14 amino acids. The CDR3: CASSKWLNKETQYF. CDR3 in DNA: TGTGCCAGCAGTAAATGGCTCAACAAAGAGACCCAGTACTTC.

The chain carries TRBV6-2 or TRBV6-3 and TRBJ2-3; D perhaps matches TRBD1 (6 bases). Trimming stripped 6 bases from V and 3 bases from J, with 13 bases between. Germline assignment: CDR1 MNHEY and CDR2 SVGEGT. The CDR3 has 14 residues. The CDR3 bases are TGTGCCAGCAGCAGGGGATTGGGGACAGATACGCAGTATTTT. Translated: CASSRGLGTDTQYF.

The table lists this clonotype with many counts. The J gene is TRBJ1-1, the V gene TRBV18, with a possible D match to TRBD1 (6 bases). Germline values: CDR1 KGHSH, CDR2 LQKENI. This CDR3 is 14 amino acids long. The V gene lost 5 bases and the J gene lost 2 bases, with 12 bases spanning the gap. The CDR3, as DNA: TGTGCCAGCTCAGACCAGGGACACAACACTGAAGCTTTCTTT. It codes for CASSDQGHNTEAFF. The whole variable domain, remainder taken from reference TRBV18 and TRBJ1-1, is NAGVMQNPRHLVRRRGQEARLRCSPMKGHSHVYWYRQLPEEGLKFMVYLQKENIIDESGMPKERFSAEFPKEGPSILRIQQVVRGDSAAYFCASSDQGHNTEAFFGQGTRLTVV.

This clonotype was detected a few times. CDR3 loop: CASSPRGDWGTQYF. The DNA of the CDR3 is TGTGCCAGCAGCCCAAGGGGGGATTGGGGGACCCAGTACTTC. This chain connects TRBV7-9 to TRBJ2-5; D possibly matches TRBD1 or TRBD2 (6 bases each). V was pared by 5 bases and J by 7 bases, with 17 bases between. Per germline, CDR1 SEHNR and CDR2 FQNEAQ (reference sequence). This CDR3 contains 14 residues. Variable domain in full (rest from reference TRBV7-9 and TRBJ2-5): DTGVSQNPRHKITKRGQNVTFRCDPISEHNRLYWYRQTLGQGPEFLTYFQNEAQLEKSRLLSDRFSAERPKGSFSTLEIQRTEQGDSAMYLCASSPRGDWGTQYFGPGTRLLVL.

In this sample, this clonotype turned up many times. One end of the junction varies from germline; a read error may be responsible. The chain carries TRBV6-2 or TRBV6-3 and TRBJ2-3, with 7 positions matching TRBD2. The CDR3 is 12 amino acids. Germline loops: CDR1 MNHEY, CDR2 SVGEGT. CDR3 loop: CALGRAADTQYF. The CDR3 DNA reads as TGCGCCTTAGGGAGGGCGGCGGATACGCAGTATTTT.

Concerning this clonotype itself: One end of the junction does not line up with germline, which may come from a read error. CDR3 protein: CATSRDRSGCYEHYF. The CDR3 DNA reads TGTGCCACCAGCAGAGATCGTTCCGGGTGCTACGAGCATTACTTC. The rearrangement joins TRBV15 to TRBJ2-7; D is uncertain. The length of the CDR3 is 15 residues. CDR1 is LNHNV and CDR2 is YYDKDF in the germline V gene (reference sequence).

By proportion, this clonotype is medium-sized. V usage is TRBV6-1 and J usage is TRBJ1-5, with D possibly TRBD1 on 5 matching bases. CDR1 and CDR2 (germline): MNHNS, SASEGT. The CDR3 loop spans 14 amino acids. The V end lost 6 bases, the J end lost 2 bases, and 11 bases lay between the germline ends. The CDR3 spells CASSSLGGNQPQHF. In nucleotides, the CDR3 is TGTGCCAGCAGCTCTTTGGGGGGCAATCAGCCCCAGCATTTT.

Worth noting for this clonotype: Mismatch with germline at one junction end may stem from a read error. The chain has TRBV28 and TRBJ2-5, with no clear D. The CDR3 has 11 amino acids. The germline V gene encodes CDR1 MDHEN and CDR2 SYDVKM. Here the CDR3 reads CAISFRETQYF. The CDR3 bases are TGTGCCATCAGTTTTCGAGAGACCCAGTACTTC. Based on the CDR3 plus reference TRBV28 and TRBJ2-5, the full variable domain is DVKVTQSSRYLVKRTGEKVFLECVQDMDHENMFWYRQDPGLGLRLIYFSYDVKMKEKGDIPEGYSVSREKKERFSLILESASTNQTSMYLCAISFRETQYFGPGTRLLVL.

This clonotype was counted many times. V gene TRBV20-1 combines with J gene TRBJ2-7; possibly TRBD1 for D (6 bases). The CDR3 runs 15 residues. Germline V gene data show CDR1 as DFQATT and CDR2 as SNEGSKA (reference sequence). V was shortened by 5 bases and J by 1 base, with 18 bases between the two germline ends. CDR3 sequence reads: CSAGFRQAVSYEQYF. The CDR3 bases are TGCAGTGCTGGTTTTAGACAGGCCGTATCCTACGAGCAGTACTTC.

The table lists this clonotype with a count of one. The J gene is TRBJ2-1, the V gene TRBV5-1; TRBD1 or TRBD2 may be the D gene (5 bases each). Trimming left V 4 bases short and J 10 bases short, with 18 bases between. Germline V CDR1 and CDR2: SGHRS, YFSETQ. CDR3 length equals 14 residues. CDR3 loop: CASSLDGTSREQFF. CDR3 sequence (DNA): TGCGCCAGCAGCCTAGATGGGACCTCCAGGGAGCAGTTCTTC.

Turning to this clonotype: Because the CDR3 is missing its conserved closing phenylalanine or tryptophan, this is likely a read error. This chain connects TRBV6-1 to TRBJ2-7, with D perhaps matching TRBD2 (5 bases). The CDR3 runs 13 residues. Germline loops: CDR1 MNHNS, CDR2 SASEGT. CDR3 protein: CASSEGGLYEQYS. CDR3 bases: TGTGCCAGTAGTGAAGGCGGGCTCTACGAGCAGTACTCC.

The CDR3 loop is CASSAGQGASPLHF. The CDR3 region has the DNA TGTGCCAGTAGCGCCGGACAGGGGGCTTCACCCCTCCACTTT. The chain couples TRBV19 to TRBJ1-6; 11 bases align to TRBD1. V lost 6 bases, J lost 9 bases, and 4 bases stayed unmatched. The CDR3 consists of 14 residues. Germline V CDR1 and CDR2: LNHDA, SQIVND (reference sequence). The variable domain in full, completed from reference TRBV19 and TRBJ1-6, reads DGGITQSPKYLFRKEGQNVTLSCEQNLNHDAMYWYRQDPGQGLRLIYYSQIVNDFQKGDIAEGYSVSREKKESFPLTVTSAQKNPTAFYLCASSAGQGASPLHFGNGTRLTVT.

This clonotype was picked up many times. V gene TRBV5-1 combines with J gene TRBJ2-2; 12 bases fit TRBD2. This CDR3 contains 15 residues. V lost 0 bases, J lost 6 bases, and 0 bases stayed unmatched. Germline-derived CDR1 and CDR2 are SGHRS and YFSETQ. In DNA, the CDR3 is TGCGCCAGCAGCTTGGGACTAGCGGGAGCCGGGGAGCTGTTTTTT. Protein product: CASSLGLAGAGELFF.

Worth noting for this clonotype: At one of its ends the junction is not consistent with the germline gene, which may arise from a read error. The chain has TRBV19 and TRBJ1-2; D not resolved. Germline values: CDR1 LNHDA, CDR2 SQIVND (reference sequence). The CDR3 has 13 amino acids. The CDR3 loop is CSSSNDRNYGYTF. CDR3 bases: TGCTCCAGTAGTAATGACCGAAACTATGGCTACACCTTC.

V gene TRBV5-1 combines with J gene TRBJ2-3; 8 bases map to TRBD2. CDR3 length: 16 residues. Germline V gene data show CDR1 as SGHRS and CDR2 as YFSETQ. With V trimmed by 1 base and J by 7 bases, 11 bases remained unmatched. DNA of the CDR3: TGCGCCAGCAGCTTGACTAGCGGTGTTGAAACATATACGCAGTATTTT. This sequence encodes CASSLTSGVETYTQYF. Supplemented by reference TRBV5-1 and TRBJ2-3, the full variable domain reads KAGVTQTPRYLIKTRGQQVTLSCSPISGHRSVSWYQQTPGQGLQFLFEYFSETQRNKGNFPGRFSGRQFSNSRSEMNVSTLELGDSALYLCASSLTSGVETYTQYFGPGTRLTVL.

This clonotype was detected many times. The chain has TRBV29-1 and TRBJ2-7, with 8 positions matching TRBD1. This CDR3 contains 13 residues. Germline values: CDR1 SQVTM, CDR2 ANQGSEA. The CDR3 sequence: CNPLQDRGYEQYF. CDR3 nucleotides: TGCAACCCTCTGCAAGACAGGGGCTACGAGCAGTACTTC.

This clonotype was recorded many times. V gene TRBV3-1 combines with J gene TRBJ2-2; a weak D match, TRBD2 (6 bases). Per the germline V gene, CDR1 is LGHDT and CDR2 is YNNKEL (reference sequence). The CDR3 sequence is 16 residues long. V shed 4 bases and J shed 4 bases, with 16 bases lying between them. The CDR3 sequence: CASSPTETRPTGELFF. DNA of the CDR3: TGTGCCAGCAGCCCAACGGAGACTAGACCCACCGGGGAGCTGTTTTTT.

The chain uses TRBV28 and TRBJ1-3; D not certain. This CDR3 contains 15 residues. Trimming stripped 5 bases from V and 4 bases from J, with 15 bases between. The germline CDR1 and CDR2 sequences are MDHEN and SYDVKM. CDR3 protein: CASSPTNGVGNTIYF. The CDR3 region has the DNA TGTGCCAGCAGTCCTACGAACGGGGTGGGAAACACCATATATTTT.

This clonotype was observed a few times. The CDR3 DNA reads as TGTGCCTCGTTCGGGGTTGCATCCTACGAGCAGTACTTC. It yields the protein CASFGVASYEQYF. J is TRBJ2-7 and V is TRBV7-2, with D perhaps matching TRBD2 (5 bases). The CDR3 has 13 residues. The germline V gene encodes CDR1 SGHTA and CDR2 FQGNSA. The V end was cut by 11 bases, the J end by 1 base, with 15 bases between.

The V and J genes are TRBV28 and TRBJ1-5; D ambiguous. Deletions cut 6 bases from V and 4 bases from J, with 16 bases between. Germline CDR1 MDHEN, CDR2 SYDVKM. CDR3 length: 15 amino acids. The CDR3 region is CASRPWIVRNQPQHF. DNA of the CDR3: TGTGCCAGCAGGCCTTGGATAGTGAGGAATCAGCCCCAGCATTTT.

This chain links TRBV27 with TRBJ2-7; 8 positions match TRBD1. This CDR3 has 13 residues. Unmatched junction bases numbered 11, after V lost 9 bases and J lost 7 bases. CDR1 MNHEY and CDR2 SMNVEV come from the germline V gene (reference sequence). The CDR3 sequence is CARKRQGAGEQYV. As DNA, the CDR3 is TGTGCCAGAAAGCGGCAGGGGGCGGGGGAGCAGTACGTC.

The table lists this clonotype with many counts. The rearrangement links TRBV19 to TRBJ1-5; D gene unclear. The CDR3 spans 18 residues. Germline-derived CDR1 and CDR2 are LNHDA and SQIVND (reference sequence). Trimming took off 1 base at V and 6 bases at J, with 22 bases between the two ends. The CDR3 protein is CASSIGWARSGKIQPQHF. The CDR3 DNA sequence: TGTGCCAGTAGTATAGGGTGGGCACGGTCCGGAAAGATTCAGCCCCAGCATTTT.

The genes are TRBV6-4 and TRBJ2-3, with 14 bases matching TRBD2. Looked up from germline, CDR1 is MRHNA and CDR2 is SNTAGT. J gave up 5 bases and V 3 bases, and 16 bases lay outside the gene matches. The CDR3 is made up of 20 amino acids. DNA for the CDR3: TGTGCCAGCAGTGAAACGGCGGGACTAGCGGGAGTTTGGGGAAAAGATACGCAGTATTTT. This gives the protein CASSETAGLAGVWGKDTQYF.